The source of this T cell receptor beta chain is a study of OX40 agonist ivuxolimab in advanced cancers. The method was immunoSEQ multiplex PCR; TCRdb's version includes in-frame clones alone and lacks a portion of them. The sample carries some 80,000 clones, around 90% recorded once. A history of autoimmune disease or systemic immunosuppression excluded patients. Trimming pared 5 bases from V and 6 bases from J, leaving 12 bases between. The length of the CDR3 is 13 residues. Germline V gene lookup returns CDR1 MNHEY and CDR2 SVGAGI. The rearrangement joins TRBV6-5 to TRBJ2-3; unclear D gene. The TCR sequence derives from an adult with an advanced solid tumor such as melanoma, head and neck, liver or kidney cancer. Sequencing used CD4+ or CD8+ T cells sorted from blood, obtained in a trial of the OX40 agonist ivuxolimab. Here the CDR3 DNA reads TGTGCCAGCAGTCGGCGACGCTTCGATACGCAGTATTTT. Its translation is CASSRRRFDTQYF.